This TCR beta chain was found in a study of T-cell reconstitution after alpha-beta-depleted transplantation in children. General study points: T-cell numbers and diversity, one year after transplant, stemmed largely from T cells that were newly produced. Some patients' high day-60 TCRbeta diversity was traced to surviving recipient T cells and thymic progenitors. About two months after transplant, alpha-beta T cells reportedly came from several hundred expanded graft clones.

To note about this clonotype: Its specificity is unknown.

CDR3 length equals 16 residues. V shed 0 bases, J shed 3 bases, and the junction held 10 bases outside the gene matches. Per the germline V gene, CDR1 is DFQATT and CDR2 is SNEGSKA (reference sequence). A library of TCRbeta sequences, prepared with unique molecular identifiers, was generated. Each CDR3 protein gets one entry after TCRdb re-called the PCR reads with MiXCR. The sample records 600,000 or so distinct CDR3 sequences, roughly 24% being singletons. The sample in question was PBMCs, mostly from graft donor cells, obtained 360 days after TCRalphabeta/CD19-depleted stem cell transplant. This rearrangement joins TRBV20-1 to TRBJ1-2, with 7 bases matching TRBD1. The receptor's source is a boy younger than two who had a stem cell transplant for acute myeloid leukemia, so the T cells may come from the graft donor. Here the CDR3 reads CSARDIPATGHYGYTF. The CDR3, as DNA: TGCAGTGCTAGAGATATCCCAGCGACAGGGCACTATGGCTACACCTTC.